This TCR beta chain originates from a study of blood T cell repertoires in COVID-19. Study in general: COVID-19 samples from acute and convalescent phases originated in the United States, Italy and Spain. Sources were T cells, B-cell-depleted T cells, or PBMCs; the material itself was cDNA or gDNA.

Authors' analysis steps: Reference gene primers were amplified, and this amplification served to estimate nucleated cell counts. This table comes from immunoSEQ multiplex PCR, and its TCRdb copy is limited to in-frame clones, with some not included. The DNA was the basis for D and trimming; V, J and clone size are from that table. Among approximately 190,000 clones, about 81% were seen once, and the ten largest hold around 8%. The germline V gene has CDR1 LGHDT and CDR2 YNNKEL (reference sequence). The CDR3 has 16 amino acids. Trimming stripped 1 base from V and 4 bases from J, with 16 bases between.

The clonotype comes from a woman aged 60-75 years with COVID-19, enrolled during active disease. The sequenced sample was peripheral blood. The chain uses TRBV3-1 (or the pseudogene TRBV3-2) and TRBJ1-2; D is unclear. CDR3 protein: CASSQGSLKTVYGYTF. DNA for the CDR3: TGTGCCAGCAGCCAAGGTTCTCTAAAAACGGTCTATGGCTACACCTTC.